Listed below are T cell receptor beta chains from one sample, sequenced in a study of blood T cell repertoires in COVID-19. Generated by immunoSEQ multiplex PCR, the TCRdb table keeps only in-frame clones and is missing some. In the table there are approximately 100,000 clones, approximately 84% of which are singletons. Sequenced material: peripheral blood. The source is a woman between 50 and 59 years old with acute or convalescent COVID-19. Each CDR3 is given with its conserved first and last residue. The order of the fields is J gene, CDR3 length, V gene, CDR3 protein.

TRBJ2-6,15,TRBV5-8,CASSHPGSGANVLTF
TRBJ2-3,16,TRBV11-1,CASSLAGQGWTDTQYF
TRBJ1-1,13,TRBV12-3/TRBV12-4,CASSLGFDGRAFF
TRBJ2-5,14,TRBV5-1,CASSLVPGEETQYF
TRBJ1-1,13,TRBV5-1,CASSLVPGGEAFF
TRBJ2-7,16,TRBV6-5,CASSYSGGNKLYEQYF
TRBJ1-1,15,TRBV19,CASRDRGRRVTEAFF
TRBJ1-1,14,TRBV27,CASSSRSISTEAFF
TRBJ1-1,16,TRBV4-1,CASSQDNAALNTEAFF
TRBJ1-5,14,TRBV6-5,CASSLGQSNQPQHF
TRBJ2-1,18,TRBV27,CASSSLGSLAGVKNEQFF
TRBJ1-2,18,TRBV7-9,CASPGSNRATTYPYGYTF
TRBJ1-2,16,TRBV5-4,CASSYQGAGYGYGYTF
TRBJ1-1,13,TRBV2,CASRANMNTEAFF
TRBJ1-2,15,TRBV6-5,CASRKGTGGPYGYTF
TRBJ1-2,16,TRBV2,CASSEPGLTSARGYTF
TRBJ2-7,14,TRBV18,CASSPAALGLEQYF
TRBJ2-1,17,TRBV27,CASSTPRLAGDYNEQFF
TRBJ1-2,14,TRBV7-2,CASSQGTGGHGYTF
TRBJ1-1,15,TRBV18,CASSPPGTGRTEAFF